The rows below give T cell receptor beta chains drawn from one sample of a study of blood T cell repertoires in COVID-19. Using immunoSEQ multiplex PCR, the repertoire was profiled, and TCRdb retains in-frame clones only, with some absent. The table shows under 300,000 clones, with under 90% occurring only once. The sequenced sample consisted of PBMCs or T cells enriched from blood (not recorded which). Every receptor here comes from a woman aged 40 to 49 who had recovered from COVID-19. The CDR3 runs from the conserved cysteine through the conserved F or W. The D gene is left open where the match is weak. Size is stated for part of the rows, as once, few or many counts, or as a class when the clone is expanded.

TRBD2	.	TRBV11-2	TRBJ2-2	TGTGCCAGCAGGGGACTAGCGGGAGGAAGAACCGGGGAGCTGTTTTTT	CASRGLAGGRTGELFF
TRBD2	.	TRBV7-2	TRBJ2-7	TGTGCCAGCAGCTTAGAGGGACTAGCGGCCCATTACGAGCAGTACTTC	CASSLEGLAAHYEQYF
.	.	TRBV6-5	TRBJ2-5	TGTGCCAGCAGTAGTACCGGGGTGTCGGCGGAGACCCAGTACTTC	CASSSTGVSAETQYF
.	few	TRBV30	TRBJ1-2	TGTGCCTGGGCAGGGGCCCCCTATGGCTACACCTTC	CAWAGAPYGYTF
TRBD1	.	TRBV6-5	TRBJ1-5	TGTGCCAGCAGTCCCCGACAGGGCTTTCAGCCCCAGCATTTT	CASSPRQGFQPQHF
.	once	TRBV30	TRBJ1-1	TGTGCCTGGAGTTTTGGGAGGGGCACTGAAGCTTTCTTT	CAWSFGRGTEAFF
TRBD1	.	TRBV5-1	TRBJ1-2	TGCGCCAGCAGCATCGGACAGGCTAACTATGGCTACACCTTC	CASSIGQANYGYTF
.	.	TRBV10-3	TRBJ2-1	TGTGCCACTACCGGGACACCCTCCTACAATGAGCAGTTCTTC	CATTGTPSYNEQFF
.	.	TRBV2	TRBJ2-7	TGTGCCAGCAGCCCGGGGGTCGGCTACGAGCAGTACTTC	CASSPGVGYEQYF
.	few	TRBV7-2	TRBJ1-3	TGTGCCAGCAGCTTAGCGATGAGGGTCGGAAACACCATATATTTT	CASSLAMRVGNTIYF
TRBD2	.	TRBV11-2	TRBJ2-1	TGTGCCAGCAGCCTAGTAGCGGGAGGGATATACAATGAGCAGTTCTTC	CASSLVAGGIYNEQFF
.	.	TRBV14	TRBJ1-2	TGTGCCAGCAGCCAGGGAGGGAGTCGACAAGGCTACACCTTC	CASSQGGSRQGYTF
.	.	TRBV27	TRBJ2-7	TGTGCCAGCAGTACTAAGCAGAGTCGAGAGCAGTACTTC	CASSTKQSREQYF
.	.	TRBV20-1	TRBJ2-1	TGCAGTGCTAGCGGGATTATTGAGCAGTTCTTC	CSASGIIEQFF
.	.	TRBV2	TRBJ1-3	TGTGCCAGCGCAGTCAGTCGAAGCTCTGGAAACACCATATATTTT	CASAVSRSSGNTIYF
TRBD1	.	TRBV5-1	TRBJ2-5	TGCGCCAGCAGCTTGAGGGAACAGGGGTTCGGGACCCAGTACTTC	CASSLREQGFGTQYF
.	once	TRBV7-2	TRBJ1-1	TGTGCCAGCAGCTCCTCAATCGCGAGGACTGAAGCTTTCTTT	CASSSSIARTEAFF
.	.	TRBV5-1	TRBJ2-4	TGCGCCAGCAGCGCCGAAAGCGCTAAAAACATTCAGTACTTC	CASSAESAKNIQYF
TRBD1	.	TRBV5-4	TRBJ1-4	TGTGCCAGCAGCACCGGGACAGAGAATGAAAAACTGTTTTTT	CASSTGTENEKLFF
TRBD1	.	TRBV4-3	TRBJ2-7	TGCGCCAGCAGCCCATACAGCCAGGGGGCTATTTCCGAGCAGTACTTC	CASSPYSQGAISEQYF
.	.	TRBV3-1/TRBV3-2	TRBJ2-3	TGTGCCAGCAGCCGCACGATCCTTAGCGGCACAGATACGCAGTATTTT	CASSRTILSGTDTQYF
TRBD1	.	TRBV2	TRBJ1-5	TGTGCCAGCAGCCATTCTCTCTCCGGGACAGGGGTCTTTCAGCCCCAGCATTTT	CASSHSLSGTGVFQPQHF
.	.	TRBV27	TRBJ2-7	TGTGCCAGCAGTAAAGGGAGGTACGAGCAGTACTTC	CASSKGRYEQYF
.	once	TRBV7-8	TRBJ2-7	TGTGCCAGCAGTCTCAGGTTCAGGGACTACGAGCAGTACTTC	CASSLRFRDYEQYF
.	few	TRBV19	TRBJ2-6	TGTGCCAGTAGTTCCCGGGGGGCCAACGTCCTGACTTTC	CASSSRGANVLTF
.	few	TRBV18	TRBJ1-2	TGTGCCAGCGGTGAACAGGTTAATGGCTACACCTTC	CASGEQVNGYTF